This is a list of T cell receptor beta chains from one sample in a study of vaccination effects on CD4 cells after COVID-19. TCRdb keeps only in-frame clones here, not all; method: immunoSEQ multiplex PCR. The repertoire has more than 35,000 clones, roughly 70% of them found once; the top ten carry more than 30%. The antigens for these receptors are not known. Sequencing was performed on CD4+ T cells from PBMCs cultured with a peptide pool, taken before COVID-19 vaccination. These receptors came from a human donor who had a prior SARS-CoV-2 infection. The CDR3 runs from the conserved cysteine through the conserved F or W. A D gene is named only where the DNA matches it firmly. Where a row states a size, it is once, few, many or the class of an expanded clone; other rows omit it.

clone size | D gene | J gene | CDR3 length | V gene | CDR3 DNA | CDR3 protein
- | - | TRBJ1-5 | 12 | TRBV15 | TGTGCCACCAGCATAGGTGTTCAGCCCCAGCATTTT | CATSIGVQPQHF
- | - | TRBJ1-2 | 13 | TRBV6-5 | TGTGCCAGCAGCCAGTCGGTTACCGGTGGCTACACCTTC | CASSQSVTGGYTF
- | TRBD1 | TRBJ2-1 | 16 | TRBV18 | TGTGCCAGCTCACCCCGGGACAGGAACAAAGTCAATGAGCAGTTCTTC | CASSPRDRNKVNEQFF
few | TRBD1 | TRBJ2-1 | 17 | TRBV13 | TGTGCCAGCAGCTTAGACGGGAAGGGGGCGTTTTACAATGAGCAGTTCTTC | CASSLDGKGAFYNEQFF
- | TRBD2 | TRBJ2-1 | 15 | TRBV5-4 | TGTGCCAGCAGCTCGATTATAAGCGGGAACGATGAGCAGTTCTTC | CASSSIISGNDEQFF
- | TRBD1 | TRBJ1-5 | 15 | TRBV5-1 | TGCGCCAGCAGCTTGGGGGACAGTAGCAATCAGCCCCAGCATTTT | CASSLGDSSNQPQHF
- | - | TRBJ2-1 | 12 | TRBV24-1 | TGTGCCACCGGTGGGCCCTACAATGAGCAGTTCTTC | CATGGPYNEQFF
- | TRBD2 | TRBJ2-5 | 13 | TRBV7-3 | TGTGCCAGCAGCTCAGCGGGGGATGAGACCCAGTACTTC | CASSSAGDETQYF
few | - | TRBJ1-6 | 15 | TRBV2 | TGTGCCAGCAGGGAGACTACGGCACCGAATTCACCCCTCCACTTT | CASRETTAPNSPLHF
- | - | TRBJ2-3 | 15 | TRBV5-1 | TGCGCCAGCAGCCCGGGACAACCCAACACAGATACGCAGTATTTT | CASSPGQPNTDTQYF
- | - | TRBJ2-5 | 13 | TRBV18 | TGTGCCAGCTCAACGAGGGCTGGAGAGACCCAGTACTTC | CASSTRAGETQYF
- | - | TRBJ2-5 | 15 | TRBV7-9 | TGTGCCAGCAGCCCCGTTTGGGGCGATTCAGAGACCCAGTACTTC | CASSPVWGDSETQYF
- | - | TRBJ2-1 | 11 | TRBV18 | TGTGCCAGCTCACCAAGGACCGAGCAGTTCTTC | CASSPRTEQFF
- | TRBD1 | TRBJ2-3 | 16 | TRBV11-2 | TGTGCCAGCAGCCACTATGGACAGGATAGCACAGATACGCAGTATTTT | CASSHYGQDSTDTQYF
few | TRBD2 | TRBJ2-5 | 15 | TRBV12-5 | TGTGCTAGTGGTTTGGGGTCTAGCGGGAGTGAGACCCAGTACTTC | CASGLGSSGSETQYF
- | TRBD2 | TRBJ2-7 | 16 | TRBV5-1 | TGCGCCAGCAGCTTGGGTGCTAGCGGGGGGGCTTACGAGCAGTACTTC | CASSLGASGGAYEQYF
- | TRBD2 | TRBJ2-2 | 16 | TRBV5-8 | TGTGCCAGCAGCTTGTGGCGGGGGGGCCAGACCGGGGAGCTGTTTTTT | CASSLWRGGQTGELFF
- | - | TRBJ2-3 | 12 | TRBV20-1 | TGCAGTGCTAGTCCTTTCACAGATACGCAGTATTTT | CSASPFTDTQYF
- | - | TRBJ1-6 | 13 | TRBV7-3 | TGTGCCAGCAGCTTACTTTTTAATTCACCCCTCCACTTT | CASSLLFNSPLHF
- | TRBD2 | TRBJ2-7 | 17 | TRBV7-2 | TGTGCCAGCAGCTTAGGCCCCCCGGCGGGAGGGAAGGACGAGCAGTACTTC | CASSLGPPAGGKDEQYF
- | - | TRBJ2-7 | 14 | TRBV21-1 | TGTGCCAGCAGCAAAACTAGGAGCTCCTACGAGCAGTACTTC | CASSKTRSSYEQYF
- | TRBD2 | TRBJ2-1 | 16 | TRBV27 | TGTGCCAGCAGTTCCCCGGGACTAGCGGGAGTCAATGAGCAGTTCTTC | CASSSPGLAGVNEQFF
- | - | TRBJ1-4 | 15 | TRBV2 | TGTGCCAGCAGGGGGGCTGCGGACACTAATGAAAAACTGTTTTTT | CASRGAADTNEKLFF
- | - | TRBJ1-4 | 12 | TRBV2 | TGTGCCAGCAGCTGGCCCGATGAAAAACTGTTTTTT | CASSWPDEKLFF
- | TRBD1 | TRBJ1-5 | 16 | TRBV7-8 | TGTGCCAGCAGCCACCGTGGGGACAGGGGCTTTCAGCCCCAGCATTTT | CASSHRGDRGFQPQHF
- | TRBD1 | TRBJ1-4 | 13 | TRBV7-2 | TGTGCCAGCAGCGACAGGGCAGGGGAAAAACTGTTTTTT | CASSDRAGEKLFF
- | TRBD1 | TRBJ1-1 | 13 | TRBV7-3 | TGTGCCAGCAGCCGAGGACAGGGAGAGCAGCAGATCTTT | CASSRGQGEQQIF
- | - | TRBJ2-1 | 15 | TRBV7-3 | TGTGCCAGCAGCTTAACGGGGGGGCCATACAATGAGCAGTTCTTC | CASSLTGGPYNEQFF
once | TRBD2 | TRBJ2-2 | 13 | TRBV12-3/TRBV12-4 | TGTGCCAGCAGTTTTGTGCGGGGGGGGGAGCTGTTTTTT | CASSFVRGGELFF
- | TRBD2 | TRBJ2-7 | 15 | TRBV27 | TGTGCCAGCAGTTTTCGTCGGGACTACTCCTACGAGCAGTACTTC | CASSFRRDYSYEQYF
- | - | TRBJ2-1 | 16 | TRBV24-1 | TGTGCCACCAGTGATAGCCTCGGGGGATCCTACAATGAGCAGTTCTTC | CATSDSLGGSYNEQFF
- | - | TRBJ2-1 | 12 | TRBV2 | TGTGCCAGCAGGGAGACCCACAATGAGCAGTTCTTC | CASRETHNEQFF
- | - | TRBJ1-4 | 15 | TRBV6-1 | TGTGCCAGCAGTGAACATCCGGGGGTTGGTGAAAAACTGTTTTTT | CASSEHPGVGEKLFF
few | TRBD1 | TRBJ2-2 | 18 | TRBV5-4 | TGTGCCAGCAGCCAAGGACCGACAGGGGGGAGTGACACCGGGGAGCTGTTTTTT | CASSQGPTGGSDTGELFF
once | TRBD1 | TRBJ1-5 | 16 | TRBV19 | TGTGCCAGTAGTATGGGGACAGCCAATGACAATCAGCCCCAGCATTTT | CASSMGTANDNQPQHF
once | - | TRBJ2-1 | 16 | TRBV24-1 | TGTGCCACCAGTGTCCCGGGACCCGGAGAGTACAATGAGCAGTTCTTC | CATSVPGPGEYNEQFF
- | TRBD1 | TRBJ1-2 | 11 | TRBV7-9 | TGTGCCAGCAGCGGTGGACAGGCCGAAACCTTC | CASSGGQAETF
- | - | TRBJ2-5 | 12 | TRBV5-1 | TGCGCCAGCAGGCGGGAAGGAGAGACCCAGTACTTC | CASRREGETQYF
- | - | TRBJ1-4 | 15 | TRBV6-6 | TGTGCCAGCAGTTATCTTACGGGGCATAATGAAAAACTGTTTTTT | CASSYLTGHNEKLFF
- | TRBD1 | TRBJ1-3 | 14 | TRBV7-2 | TGTGCCAGCAGTCAGGACAGGGAGTCAAACACCATATATTTT | CASSQDRESNTIYF